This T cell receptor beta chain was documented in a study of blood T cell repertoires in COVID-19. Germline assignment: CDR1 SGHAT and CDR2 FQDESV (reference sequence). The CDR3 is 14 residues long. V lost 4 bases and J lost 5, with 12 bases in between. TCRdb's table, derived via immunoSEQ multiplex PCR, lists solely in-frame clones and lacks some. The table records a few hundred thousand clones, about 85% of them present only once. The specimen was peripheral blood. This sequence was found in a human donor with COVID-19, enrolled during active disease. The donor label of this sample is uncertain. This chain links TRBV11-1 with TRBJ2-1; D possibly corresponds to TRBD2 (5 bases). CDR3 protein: CASSSPPEDNEQFF. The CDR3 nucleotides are TGTGCCAGCAGCTCCCCCCCGGAGGACAATGAGCAGTTCTTC.